A single sample gave rise to the 9 T cell receptor beta chains below, sequenced in a study of PD-1 blockade in classical Hodgkin lymphoma. Libraries were prepared by immunoSEQ multiplex PCR; TCRdb keeps only in-frame clonotypes and omits some of them. The data hold around 15,000 clones, with about three quarters observed a single time. Time point specified: cycle 4 day 1 (C4D1), after 6 weeks of nivolumab. All patients experienced relapse after autologous stem cell transplantation, and brentuximab vedotin exposure was variable. Investigators isolated CD4+ T cells from thawed PBMCs through magnetic negative selection. The specimen comprised CD4+ T cells from blood, sampled before the fourth cycle of nivolumab. The source is a human donor with classical Hodgkin lymphoma.

The chain couples TRBV7-2 to TRBJ1-2; 9 bases fit TRBD1. This CDR3 contains 15 residues. Germline V gene sequence: CDR1 SGHTA, CDR2 FQGNSA. Trimming at V came to 3 bases and at J to 4 bases, leaving 6 bases not matched to a gene. The CDR3 coding sequence is TGTGCCAGCAGCTTGGGGACAGGGACGACCTATGGCTACACCTTC. This sequence encodes CASSLGTGTTYGYTF. The full variable domain, with the rest looked up from reference TRBV7-2 and TRBJ1-2, is GAGVSQSPSNKVTEKGKDVELRCDPISGHTALYWYRQSLGQGLEFLIYFQGNSAPDKSGLPSDRFSAERTGGSVSTLTIQRTQQEDSAVYLCASSLGTGTTYGYTFGSGTRLTVV.

The V and J genes are TRBV29-1 and TRBJ1-1; TRBD1 matches 9 bases. The V gene's germline CDR1 is SQVTM and CDR2 ANQGSEA. V was clipped by 7 bases and J by 6 bases; unmatched bases: 3. The CDR3 sequence is 11 residues long. In DNA, the CDR3 is TGCAGCGCGAACAGGGGGCCTGAAGCTTTCTTT. Translated: CSANRGPEAFF.

V usage is TRBV7-9 and J usage is TRBJ2-1; tentative D call: TRBD2 (7 bases). The V gene's germline CDR1 is SEHNR and CDR2 FQNEAQ (reference sequence). CDR3 size: 13 residues. V lost 1 base and J 10 bases, leaving 11 bases between the germline ends. The CDR3 is CASSLVGGTEQFF. The CDR3 nucleotides are TGTGCCAGCAGCTTAGTCGGGGGGACAGAGCAGTTCTTC.

This clone was counted a single time. The CDR3 protein is CASSEGFQPQHF. The CDR3 bases are TGTGCCAGTAGCGAAGGGTTTCAGCCCCAGCATTTT. The chain recombines TRBV19 with TRBJ1-5, with D hard to call. This CDR3 has 12 residues. Germline V gene data show CDR1 as LNHDA and CDR2 as SQIVND (reference sequence). Trimming removed 6 bases at V and 6 bases at J, with 9 bases between.

This sequence joins TRBV25-1 and TRBJ1-1; 7 nucleotides match TRBD1. The V gene end was trimmed by 3 bases and the J gene end by 0 bases; junction bases not matched to a gene: 13. The germline V gene encodes CDR1 MGHDK and CDR2 SYGVNS. CDR3 length equals 18 residues. The CDR3: CASSDSTGPGQMNTEAFF. CDR3 DNA sequence: TGTGCCAGCAGTGACTCGACAGGGCCTGGACAGATGAACACTGAAGCTTTCTTT.

The sample holds one count of this clone. The CDR3 DNA reads TGCGCCAGCAGCTCTCCCAGTGCCGCGATGAAGACCCAGTACTTC. Amino acid sequence: CASSSPSAAMKTQYF. The V gene is TRBV5-1, the J gene TRBJ2-5, with unresolved D. CDR1 is SGHRS and CDR2 is YFSETQ in the germline V gene. The CDR3 is made up of 15 amino acids. Deletions cut 3 bases from V and 6 bases from J, with 18 bases between. The whole variable domain, remainder taken from reference TRBV5-1 and TRBJ2-5, is KAGVTQTPRYLIKTRGQQVTLSCSPISGHRSVSWYQQTPGQGLQFLFEYFSETQRNKGNFPGRFSGRQFSNSRSEMNVSTLELGDSALYLCASSSPSAAMKTQYFGPGTRLLVL.

This chain links TRBV7-8 with TRBJ1-4; 9 positions agree with TRBD1. Per germline, CDR1 SGHVS and CDR2 FQNEAQ. The trim removed 5 bases at V and 7 bases at J, leaving 8 bases unmatched. The CDR3 totals 15 residues. The CDR3 sequence: CASSRPTGGSEKLFF. Written as DNA, the CDR3 is TGTGCCAGCAGCAGACCGACAGGGGGTTCTGAAAAACTGTTTTTT.

This chain links TRBV19 with TRBJ2-1; D is undetermined. Germline values: CDR1 LNHDA, CDR2 SQIVND (reference sequence). Trimming left V 2 bases short and J 0 bases short, with 11 bases between. The CDR3 has 16 amino acids. The CDR3 sequence: CASSISGRASYNEQFF. The DNA of the CDR3 is TGTGCCAGTAGTATATCGGGTAGGGCCTCCTACAATGAGCAGTTCTTC.

This chain uses TRBV5-1 with TRBJ1-4, with unresolved D. V lost 3 bases and J lost 5, with 14 bases in between. The germline V gene has CDR1 SGHRS and CDR2 YFSETQ. This CDR3 spans 15 amino acids. The CDR3 coding sequence is TGCGCCAGCAGCTCTGGACGGAAGACCAATGAAAAACTGTTTTTT. Amino acids: CASSSGRKTNEKLFF.